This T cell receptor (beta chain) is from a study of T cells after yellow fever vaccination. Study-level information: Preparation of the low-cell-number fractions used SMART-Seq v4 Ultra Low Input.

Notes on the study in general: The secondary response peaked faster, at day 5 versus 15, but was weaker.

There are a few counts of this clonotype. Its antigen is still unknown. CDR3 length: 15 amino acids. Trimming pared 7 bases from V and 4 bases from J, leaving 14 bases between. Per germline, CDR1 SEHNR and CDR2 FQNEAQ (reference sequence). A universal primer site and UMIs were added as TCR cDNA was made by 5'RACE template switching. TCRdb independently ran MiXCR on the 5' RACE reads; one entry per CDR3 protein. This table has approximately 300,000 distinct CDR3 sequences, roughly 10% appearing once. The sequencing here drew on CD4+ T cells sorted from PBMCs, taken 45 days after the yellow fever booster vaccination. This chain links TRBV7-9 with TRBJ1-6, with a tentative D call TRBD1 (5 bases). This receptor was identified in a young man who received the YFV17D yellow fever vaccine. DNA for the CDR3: TGTGCCAGCACCCGGGACGGATATTATAATTCACCCCTCCACTTT. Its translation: CASTRDGYYNSPLHF.